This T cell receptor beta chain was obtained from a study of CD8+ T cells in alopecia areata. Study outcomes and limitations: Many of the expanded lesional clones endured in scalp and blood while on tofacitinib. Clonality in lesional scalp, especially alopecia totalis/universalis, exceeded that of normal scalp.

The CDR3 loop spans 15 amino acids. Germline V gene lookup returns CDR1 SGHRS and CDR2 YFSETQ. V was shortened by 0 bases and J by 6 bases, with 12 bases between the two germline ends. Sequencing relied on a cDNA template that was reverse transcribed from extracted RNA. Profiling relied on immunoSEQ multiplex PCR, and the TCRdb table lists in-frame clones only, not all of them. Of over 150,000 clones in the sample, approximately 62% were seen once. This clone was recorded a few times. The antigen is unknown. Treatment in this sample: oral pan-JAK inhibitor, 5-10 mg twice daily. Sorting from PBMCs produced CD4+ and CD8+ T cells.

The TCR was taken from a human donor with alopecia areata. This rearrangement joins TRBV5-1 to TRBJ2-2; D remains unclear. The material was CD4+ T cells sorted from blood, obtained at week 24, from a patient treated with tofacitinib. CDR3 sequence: CASSLGVLPAGELFF. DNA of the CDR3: TGCGCCAGCAGCTTGGGGGTCCTGCCCGCCGGGGAGCTGTTTTTT.